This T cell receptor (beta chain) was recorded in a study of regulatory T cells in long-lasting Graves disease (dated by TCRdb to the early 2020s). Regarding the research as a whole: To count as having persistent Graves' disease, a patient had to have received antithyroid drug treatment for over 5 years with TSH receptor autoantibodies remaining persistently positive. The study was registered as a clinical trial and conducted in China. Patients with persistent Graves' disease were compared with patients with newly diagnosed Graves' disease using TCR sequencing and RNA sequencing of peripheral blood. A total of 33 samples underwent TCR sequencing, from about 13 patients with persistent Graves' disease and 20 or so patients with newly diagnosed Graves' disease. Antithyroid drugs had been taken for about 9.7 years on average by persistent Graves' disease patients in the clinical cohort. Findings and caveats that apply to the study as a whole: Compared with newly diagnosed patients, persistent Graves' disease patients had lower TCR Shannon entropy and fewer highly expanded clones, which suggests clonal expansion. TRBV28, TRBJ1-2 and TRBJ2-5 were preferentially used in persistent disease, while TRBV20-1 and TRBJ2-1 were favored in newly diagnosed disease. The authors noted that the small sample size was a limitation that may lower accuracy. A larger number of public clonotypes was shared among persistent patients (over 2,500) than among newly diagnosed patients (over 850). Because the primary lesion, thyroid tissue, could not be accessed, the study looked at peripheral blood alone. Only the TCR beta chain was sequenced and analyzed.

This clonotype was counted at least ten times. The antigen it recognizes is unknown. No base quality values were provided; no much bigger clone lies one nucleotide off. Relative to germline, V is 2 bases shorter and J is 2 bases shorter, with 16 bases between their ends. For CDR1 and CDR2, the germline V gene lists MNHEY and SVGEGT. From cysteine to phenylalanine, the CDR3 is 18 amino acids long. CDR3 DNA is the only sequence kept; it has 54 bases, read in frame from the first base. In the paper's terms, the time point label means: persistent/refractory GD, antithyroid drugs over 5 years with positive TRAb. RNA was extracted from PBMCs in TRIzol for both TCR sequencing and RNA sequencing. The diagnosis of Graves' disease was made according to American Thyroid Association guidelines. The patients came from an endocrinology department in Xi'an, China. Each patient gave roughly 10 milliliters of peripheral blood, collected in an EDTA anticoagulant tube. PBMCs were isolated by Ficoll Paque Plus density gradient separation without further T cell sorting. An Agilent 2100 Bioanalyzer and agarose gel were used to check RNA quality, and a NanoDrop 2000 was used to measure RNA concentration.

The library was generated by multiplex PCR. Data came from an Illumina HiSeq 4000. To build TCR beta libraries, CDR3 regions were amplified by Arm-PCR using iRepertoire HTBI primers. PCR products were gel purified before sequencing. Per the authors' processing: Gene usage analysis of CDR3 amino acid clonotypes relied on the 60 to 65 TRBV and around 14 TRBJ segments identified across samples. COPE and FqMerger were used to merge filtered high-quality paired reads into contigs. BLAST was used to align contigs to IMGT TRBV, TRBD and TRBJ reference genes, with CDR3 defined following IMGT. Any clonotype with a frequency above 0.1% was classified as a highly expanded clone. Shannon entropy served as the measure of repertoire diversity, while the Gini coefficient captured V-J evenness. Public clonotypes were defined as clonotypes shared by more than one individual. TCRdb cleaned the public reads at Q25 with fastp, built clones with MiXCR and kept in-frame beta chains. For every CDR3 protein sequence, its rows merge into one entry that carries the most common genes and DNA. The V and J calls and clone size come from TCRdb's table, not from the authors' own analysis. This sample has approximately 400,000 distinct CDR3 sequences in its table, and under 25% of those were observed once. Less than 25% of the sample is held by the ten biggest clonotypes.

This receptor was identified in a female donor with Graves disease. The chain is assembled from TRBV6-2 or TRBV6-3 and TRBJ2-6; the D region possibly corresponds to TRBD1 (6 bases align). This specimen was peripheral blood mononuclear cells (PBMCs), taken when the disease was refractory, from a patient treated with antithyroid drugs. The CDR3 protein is CASSYRMAGVTGANVLTF. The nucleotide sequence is TGTGCCAGCAGTTACAGGATGGCAGGGGTGACTGGGGCCAACGTCCTGACTTTC.